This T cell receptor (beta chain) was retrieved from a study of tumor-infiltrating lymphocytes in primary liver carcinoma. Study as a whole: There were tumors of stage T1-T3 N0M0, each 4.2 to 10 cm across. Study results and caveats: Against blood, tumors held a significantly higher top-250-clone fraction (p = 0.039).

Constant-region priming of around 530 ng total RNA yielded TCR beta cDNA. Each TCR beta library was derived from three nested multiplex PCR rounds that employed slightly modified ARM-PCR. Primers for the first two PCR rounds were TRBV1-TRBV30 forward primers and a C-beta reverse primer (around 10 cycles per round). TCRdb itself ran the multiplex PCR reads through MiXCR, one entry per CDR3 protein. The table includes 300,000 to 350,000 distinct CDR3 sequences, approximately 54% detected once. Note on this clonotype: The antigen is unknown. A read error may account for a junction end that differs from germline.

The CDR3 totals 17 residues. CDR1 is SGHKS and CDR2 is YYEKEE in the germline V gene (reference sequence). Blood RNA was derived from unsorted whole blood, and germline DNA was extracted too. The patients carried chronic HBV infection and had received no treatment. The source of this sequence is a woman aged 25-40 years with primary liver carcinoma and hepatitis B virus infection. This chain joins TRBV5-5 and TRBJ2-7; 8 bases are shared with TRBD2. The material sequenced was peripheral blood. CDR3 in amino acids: CAGSFPAGTRIVYEQYF. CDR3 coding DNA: TGTGCCGGCAGTTTTCCCGCCGGGACTAGAATCGTTTACGAGCAGTACTTC.